This TCR beta chain emerged from a study of T cell responses to AZD1222 COVID-19 vaccine. The V end was cut by 5 bases, the J end by 6 bases, with 14 bases between. CDR1 and CDR2 from the germline V gene are SGHTA and FQGTGA. This CDR3 has 15 amino acids. Measured with immunoSEQ multiplex PCR; TCRdb has only the in-frame clones, and not every one. The profile covers roughly 150,000 clones, with about 93% appearing a single time and roughly 7% taken by the ten largest. The source was peripheral blood, collected 28 days after the second AZD1222 dose. The receptor's source is an adult who received the AZD1222 COVID-19 vaccine. The chain joins TRBV7-3 to TRBJ2-6; D ambiguous. The CDR3, as DNA: TGTGCCAGCAGCCCCAACCTTGGGAAGGCCAACGTCCTGACTTTC. Its protein is CASSPNLGKANVLTF. Full variable domain (missing parts from reference TRBV7-3 and TRBJ2-6): GAGVSQTPSNKVTEKGKYVELRCDPISGHTALYWYRQSLGQGPEFLIYFQGTGAADDSGLPNDRFFAVRPEGSVSTLKIQRTERGDSAVYLCASSPNLGKANVLTFGAGSRLTVL.